The present T cell receptor (beta chain) was sequenced within a study of beta chain features in type 1 diabetes (dated by TCRdb to the late 2010s). Turning to the overall study: Mean age, gender distribution, total cell number and subset yield did not differ between patients and healthy donors. Across all samples, some 100,000,000 sorted cells were examined, and cell number per subset correlated strongly with RNA yield. In the study, TCRB repertoires of sorted circulating CD4+ T cell subsets from recently diagnosed type 1 diabetes patients were compared with those of matched healthy donors. Naive and central memory subsets were obtained from all 30 or so donors, but regulatory and stem cell-like memory subsets were isolated from only 8 patients and roughly eight healthy donors. Broad study findings and their caveats: At VDJ recombination sites, type 1 diabetes patients had fewer insertions and more deleted nucleotides, which implies abnormalities in thymic rearrangement. PCR might favor shorter templates, but patient and control samples were amplified and corrected together, so any skew would affect both groups equally. Sequencing cDNA rather than genomic DNA could over-represent highly expressing activated cells, although activation and CD3 levels did not differ between groups. In all four CD4+ subsets, TCRB CDR3 length was moderately but significantly shorter in type 1 diabetes patients. Only small numbers of individuals were included in the HLA sub-analyses, which left unresolved whether HLA type had any influence on TCRB rearrangement. The naive, central memory and regulatory TCRB repertoires appeared to resemble one another more closely among patients than among healthy donors.

According to the germline V gene (reference sequence), CDR1 reads MNHEY and CDR2 reads SMNVEV. V is trimmed back by 4 bases and J by 4 bases, and the junction contains 6 bases that no gene match accounts for. Counted from cysteine to phenylalanine, this CDR3 has 15 amino acids. The read is trimmed to its CDR3 DNA, 45 bases read in frame from base 1. The entire amount of isolated RNA was reverse transcribed using the High Capacity cDNA Reverse Transcription Kit, so the sequenced TCRB transcripts were expressed ones. Deep immunoSEQ sequencing was performed on naive, central memory and regulatory T cell samples, with an average of roughly 3.6 million total reads per sample. After sorted cells were lysed in RLT buffer, RNA was extracted with DNase-treated RNeasy Micro or Mini kits, with the choice depending on cell number. Each cell subset was processed on its own to prevent cross-contamination, while patient and healthy donor samples were processed together. Using the immunoSEQ multiplex PCR, TCRB sequences were amplified from cDNA into 87-bp fragments spanning the CDR3 region. Sequencing of the amplicons was performed on the Illumina HiSeq platform. Processing in the source paper ran as follows. Synthetic template baselines were used to correct PCR bias computationally, reads within Hamming distance 2 were collapsed, and singletons that could not be merged were discarded. Reads were aligned against IMGT to assign V, D and J genes, CDR3 length and insertions or deletions at six rearrangement sites. Within each subset, clonotype counts were normalized to sorted cell number, after which true diversity and Gini coefficients were computed with the tcR R package. The overlap coefficient, calculated on TCRB nucleotide sequences, was used to quantify repertoire sharing. In its TCRdb copy, this immuneACCESS table keeps in-frame sequences only and misses some clones. Where compared with another copy, unresolved V genes explain less than half of these, and the others have no known cause. V, J and clone size are taken as reported in that table, and D and trimming were inferred from the DNA itself. Here the sample has about 140,000 clones; roughly 7.2% occur a single time. Together, the top ten hold around 1.5% of the sample.

A single peripheral blood draw of approximately 100 mL on average was collected from each donor into heparinised tubes. Naive, central memory, regulatory and stem cell-like memory CD4+ T cells were sorted on a BD FACSAria II using a panel including CD45RO, CCR7, CD25, CD127, CD95 and CD27. Every sorted population had a purity above 98%. PBMCs were isolated immediately by Lymphoprep density gradient centrifugation and stained directly without culture. So that batch effects would be minimized, each experiment stained and sorted samples in pairs, pairing one healthy donor with one patient. In this sample, this clone turned up a few times. It lacks a known antigen. Base qualities are missing; no much larger clone stands one base away.

The TCR sequence derives from a woman aged 25 to 39 in good health. The source material was central memory CD4+ T cells from blood. This chain is built from TRBV27 and TRBJ2-1; 8 bases in between match TRBD2. CDR3 sequence: CASSSAAGGYNEQFF. The DNA reads TGTGCCAGCAGTTCGGCGGCGGGAGGTTACAATGAGCAGTTCTTC.